The rows below give T cell receptor beta chains drawn from one sample of a study of blood T cell repertoires in COVID-19. TCRdb keeps only in-frame clones here, not all; method: immunoSEQ multiplex PCR. The sample consists of about 16,000 clones, more than 65% of them appearing once. The specimen sequenced was peripheral blood. These receptors were taken from a woman between 70 and 85 years old with active COVID-19. Both conserved end residues are part of each CDR3. A D gene is named only where the DNA matches it firmly. Size is omitted from some rows. Given values are once, few, many or a class for expanded clones.

v_call	d_call	clone_size	j_call	cdr3_aa	cdr3_nt
TRBV11-2	TRBD2	-	TRBJ2-2	CASRPGLETGELFF	TGTGCCAGCAGACCGGGACTAGAAACCGGGGAGCTGTTTTTT
TRBV7-2	TRBD1	-	TRBJ1-1	CASSSGQGKSSTEAFF	TGTGCCAGCAGCTCGGGACAGGGGAAGTCGAGCACTGAAGCTTTCTTT
TRBV9	TRBD2	-	TRBJ2-1	CASSALAGRLDEQFF	TGTGCCAGCAGCGCCTTAGCGGGACGGTTGGATGAGCAGTTCTTC
TRBV4-2	-	-	TRBJ1-5	CASSQDRSEPQHF	TGTGCCAGCAGCCAAGATCGGTCCGAGCCCCAGCATTTT
TRBV5-1	-	-	TRBJ1-1	CASSLDPRNTEAFF	TGCGCCAGCAGCTTGGATCCGAGGAACACTGAAGCTTTCTTT
TRBV6-5	TRBD2	-	TRBJ2-3	CASSLAGESTDTQYF	TGTGCCAGCAGTTTAGCGGGAGAAAGCACAGATACGCAGTATTTT
TRBV5-5	TRBD2	-	TRBJ2-1	CASTRSSGSSDEQFF	TGTGCCAGCACCAGGTCGAGCGGGAGTAGTGATGAGCAGTTCTTC
TRBV3-1/TRBV3-2	-	-	TRBJ2-7	CASSGSSYEQYF	TGTGCCAGCAGCGGGAGCTCCTACGAGCAGTACTTC
TRBV28	-	-	TRBJ1-1	CASRSTLNTEAFF	TGTGCCAGCAGGTCTACCTTGAACACTGAAGCTTTCTTT
TRBV28	-	-	TRBJ2-2	CASTLRGWGLTGELFF	TGTGCCAGCACACTTCGGGGGTGGGGTCTCACCGGGGAGCTGTTTTTT
TRBV9	TRBD2	-	TRBJ2-7	CASSVDAGGWSEQYF	TGTGCCAGCAGCGTAGATGCGGGGGGCTGGTCCGAGCAGTACTTC
TRBV28	-	-	TRBJ1-6	CASSLGGAARSPLHF	TGTGCCAGCAGTTTGGGGGGGGCGGCAAGGTCACCCCTCCACTTT
TRBV7-9	TRBD1	once	TRBJ1-1	CASRRQGSNTEAFF	TGTGCCAGCAGACGACAGGGCTCAAACACTGAAGCTTTCTTT
TRBV9	TRBD1	-	TRBJ1-6	CASSDQGQGALSPLHF	TGTGCCAGCAGCGACCAGGGACAGGGGGCTCTTTCACCCCTCCACTTT
TRBV10-3	-	-	TRBJ2-3	CAISEFGGDTQYF	TGTGCCATCAGTGAGTTCGGGGGAGATACGCAGTATTTT
TRBV21-1	-	once	TRBJ2-7	CASSVSRERSGEQYF	TGTGCCAGCAGCGTCTCCCGGGAGCGAAGTGGCGAGCAGTACTTC